The T cell receptor (beta chain) under discussion was sequenced for a study of T cell repertoires in cytomegalovirus infection. Study background: Carrying CMV and the relevant HLA type showed in public TCR beta signatures.

CDR3 length: 13 amino acids. Germline assignment: CDR1 MDHEN and CDR2 SYDVKM. The germline V and J ends were trimmed by 7 bases and 4 bases, with 13 bases remaining between them. Broader study findings: Dominant in the ex vivo response were TCR beta clonotypes restricted by HLA-C and specific for CMV. Cumulated frequencies of public TCR beta families served to identify carriers of CMV plus the relevant HLA.

This clonotype occurred many times. Its antigen is still unknown. TCRdb re-called the reads with MiXCR, one entry per CDR3 protein. This sample has around 350,000 distinct CDR3 sequences, with 18% found just once. Sequenced material: PBMCs. The sequence derives from a human donor in good health (CMV status not recorded). Some clones in this sample may be carry-over from other donors' samples. The V call is TRBV28, the J call TRBJ2-5, with D perhaps TRBD1 or TRBD2 (6 bases each). As DNA, the CDR3 is TGTGCCAGCATCAAGGGGGGCCGAGAGACCCAGTACTTC. Translating gives CASIKGGRETQYF.